This is a list of T cell receptor beta chains from one sample in a study of CD8 T cells in Susac syndrome. TCRdb re-derived calls from the immunoSEQ multiplex PCR reads in MiXCR, one entry per CDR3 protein. The sample consists of about 150,000 distinct CDR3 sequences, approximately 95% of them appearing once. The specimen sequenced was CD4+ T cells from PBMCs. Source of these receptors: a human donor with multiple sclerosis. Each CDR3 is given with its conserved first and last residue. The D gene is left open where the match is weak. Clone size is given for some rows only: seen once, a few or many times, or a class if the clone is expanded.

V gene	clone size	J gene	D gene	CDR3 DNA	CDR3 protein
TRBV12-3/TRBV12-4	.	TRBJ2-5	.	TGTGCCAGCAGTTTGAAGGGGGAGACCCAGTACTTC	CASSLKGETQYF
TRBV19	.	TRBJ2-7	TRBD1	TGTGCCAGTAGGCTCGGACAGGGCAGGTACTTC	CASRLGQGRYF
TRBV28	.	TRBJ1-2	TRBD1	TGTGCCAGCAGTTCGCTTACAGGGGCGGATCACTATGGCTACACCTTC	CASSSLTGADHYGYTF
TRBV6-4	.	TRBJ2-1	TRBD2	TGTGCCAGCAGTTCCCAAGGACTAGCGGGGGGGAATGAGCAGTTCTTC	CASSSQGLAGGNEQFF
TRBV5-6	.	TRBJ2-6	TRBD1	TGTGCCAGCAGCCCAGAGGGGGCGCCTGGGGCCAACGTCCTGACTTTC	CASSPEGAPGANVLTF
TRBV6-6	.	TRBJ1-2	.	TGTGCCAGGAAGGGTGGCTACACCTTC	CARKGGYTF
TRBV7-6	.	TRBJ2-7	.	TGTGCCAGCAGATCATCCCCGGGGGTAGGGGAGCAGTACTTC	CASRSSPGVGEQYF
TRBV20-1	.	TRBJ1-5	.	TGCAGTGCTGCACAGGGAGGTTATGGACCCCAGCATTTT	CSAAQGGYGPQHF
TRBV20-1	.	TRBJ2-4	TRBD1	TGCAGTGCTCGCATTCCAGGGGGAAACATTCAGTACTTC	CSARIPGGNIQYF
TRBV30	.	TRBJ2-1	TRBD2	TGTGCCTGGAGCACAAATAGCGGGGGGGCCTTGCAGTTCTTC	CAWSTNSGGALQFF
TRBV6-5	.	TRBJ1-2	TRBD1	TGTGCCAGCAGCGTATCCGCACAGGGGGACGATGGCTACACCTTC	CASSVSAQGDDGYTF
TRBV5-4	.	TRBJ1-5	.	TGTGCCAGCAGCTTAGGGCTCAATCAGCCCCAGCATTTT	CASSLGLNQPQHF
TRBV12-3/TRBV12-4	.	TRBJ1-2	TRBD1	TGTGCCAGCAGTCACCGGGACAGGGCTGGCTACACCTTC	CASSHRDRAGYTF
TRBV5-4	once	TRBJ1-1	.	TGTGCCAGCAGCCCGGACATACAGATTACTGAAGCTTTCTTT	CASSPDIQITEAFF
TRBV2	.	TRBJ2-2	.	TGTGCCAGCGGGCAGGTCACCGGGGAGCTGTTTTTT	CASGQVTGELFF
TRBV2	.	TRBJ2-7	.	TGTGCCAGCAGTGAAACCCCTATCGGCTACGAGCAGTACTTC	CASSETPIGYEQYF
TRBV29-1	.	TRBJ2-1	TRBD1	TGCAGCGGCTCCGGGACAGGGAATGAGCAGTTCTTC	CSGSGTGNEQFF
TRBV28	.	TRBJ1-5	.	TGTGCCAGCAGTTTACGGGGTCCCCAGCATTTT	CASSLRGPQHF
TRBV6-5	few	TRBJ2-1	TRBD2	TGTGCCAGCAGCCGCCCTAGCGGAAACAATGAGCAGTTCTTC	CASSRPSGNNEQFF
TRBV30	.	TRBJ1-1	TRBD1	TGTGCCTGGAGTGTACATGGACAGGGAGTGGCCTACACTGAAGCTTTCTTT	CAWSVHGQGVAYTEAFF
TRBV5-1	.	TRBJ1-1	.	TGCGCCAGCAGATCCTCGGGAAGGAACACTGAAGCTTTCTTT	CASRSSGRNTEAFF
TRBV20-1	.	TRBJ2-7	TRBD2	TGCAGTGCTGACGGGACTAGCGGTAAAAGCTCCTACGAGCAGTACTTC	CSADGTSGKSSYEQYF
TRBV20-1	.	TRBJ2-7	TRBD2	TGCAGTGCTAGAGGGGGGAGGGCTAGCGGGAGTTACGAGCAGTACTTC	CSARGGRASGSYEQYF
TRBV30	.	TRBJ2-1	.	TGTGCCTGGAGTAAAAGGAGGGACAATGAGCAGTTCTTC	CAWSKRRDNEQFF
TRBV18	.	TRBJ1-1	TRBD1	TGTGCCAGCTCACCAGGGACAGGAGGGAACACTGAAGCTTTCTTT	CASSPGTGGNTEAFF
TRBV20-1	.	TRBJ2-5	.	TGCAGTGCCCATCCCTTGGGGGCCGGGGAGACCCAGTACTTC	CSAHPLGAGETQYF
TRBV7-2	once	TRBJ2-4	TRBD2	TGTGCCAGCAGCTGGCCTAGCGGGGGGGCGGAGGGTGCCAAAAACATTCAGTACTTC	CASSWPSGGAEGAKNIQYF
TRBV29-1	.	TRBJ1-2	TRBD1	TGCAGCGTTGAACCCCGGACAGGGGTGACGGCTAACTATGGCTACACCTTC	CSVEPRTGVTANYGYTF
TRBV29-1	.	TRBJ2-7	TRBD1	TGCAGCGTTCGGACAGGGGGCATGTACGAGCAGTACTTC	CSVRTGGMYEQYF
TRBV15	.	TRBJ1-1	.	TGTGCCACCAGCAGAGATTTGGACACTGAAGCTTTCTTT	CATSRDLDTEAFF
TRBV20-1	.	TRBJ2-1	TRBD2	TGCAGCGAAAGCGGGGGTGGAAGCAATGAGCAGTTCTTC	CSESGGGSNEQFF
TRBV19	.	TRBJ1-4	TRBD1	TGTGCCAGTAAGGGACAGGGTCATGAAAAACTGTTTTTT	CASKGQGHEKLFF
TRBV6-5	.	TRBJ2-7	.	TGTGCCAGCAGACCCGGACCGTCTTACGAGCAGTACTTC	CASRPGPSYEQYF
TRBV28	.	TRBJ1-2	.	TGTGCCAGCAATGAGGGGGTTTATGGCTACACCTTC	CASNEGVYGYTF
TRBV16	.	TRBJ1-5	TRBD1	TGTGCCAGCAACGAGGTCGGGACAGGCAATCAGCCCCAGCATTTT	CASNEVGTGNQPQHF
TRBV9	.	TRBJ2-5	TRBD2	TGTGCCAGCAGCGTAGACCCAGCGGGGGGGACGTTGAAGACCCAGTACTTC	CASSVDPAGGTLKTQYF
TRBV7-6	once	TRBJ2-7	.	TGTGCCAGCAGCTCTGGACTCTCCGGCCTCGAGCAGTACTTC	CASSSGLSGLEQYF
TRBV11-3	.	TRBJ2-7	.	TGTGCCAGCAGCTTCTGGAGCGGCAGGGACATCGATTACGAGCAGTACTTC	CASSFWSGRDIDYEQYF
TRBV7-9	.	TRBJ2-7	.	TGTGCCAGCAGCCCCCCCCCGGACCACGCAAAGCAGTACTTC	CASSPPPDHAKQYF
TRBV20-1	.	TRBJ2-5	TRBD1	TGCAGTGCACGGACAGGGGGGATTACTAAAGAGACCCAGTACTTC	CSARTGGITKETQYF
TRBV29-1	once	TRBJ2-5	TRBD2	TGCAGCGTTGAAGATCTTTTCGGGACTAGCGGGACGCGAGAGACCCAGTACTTC	CSVEDLFGTSGTRETQYF
TRBV20-1	.	TRBJ2-1	.	TGCAGTGCTAGAAAAGTAAGCTCCTACAATGAGCAGTTCTTC	CSARKVSSYNEQFF